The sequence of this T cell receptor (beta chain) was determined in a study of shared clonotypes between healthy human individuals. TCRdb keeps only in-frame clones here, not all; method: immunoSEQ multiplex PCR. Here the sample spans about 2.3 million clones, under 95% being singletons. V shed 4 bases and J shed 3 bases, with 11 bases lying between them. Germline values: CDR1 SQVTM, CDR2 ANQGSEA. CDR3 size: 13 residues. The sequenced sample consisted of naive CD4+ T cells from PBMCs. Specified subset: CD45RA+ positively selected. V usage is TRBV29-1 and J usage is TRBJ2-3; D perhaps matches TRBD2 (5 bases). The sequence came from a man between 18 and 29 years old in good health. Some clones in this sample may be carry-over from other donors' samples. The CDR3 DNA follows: TGCAGCGTTGCTAGCAAGCTGACAGATACGCAGTATTTT. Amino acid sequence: CSVASKLTDTQYF.